A selection of T cell receptor beta chains follows, all from one sample in a study of early T cells in non-severe SARS-CoV-2 infection. TCRdb reprocessed the 5' RACE reads with MiXCR, giving one entry per CDR3 protein. The sample lists fewer than 85,000 distinct CDR3 sequences, around 10% occurring once. The sample comprised whole blood. These receptors came from an adult who was a healthcare worker with PCR-confirmed SARS-CoV-2 infection or an uninfected control (not recorded which). Both conserved end residues are part of each CDR3. Each record gives: J gene, clone size, V gene, D gene, CDR3 DNA, CDR3 protein. A D gene is named only where the DNA matches it firmly. A row's size may be missing; if present it is once, few, many or a size class.

TRBJ2-1 . TRBV21-1 . TGTGCCAGCAGCAACTCTCCGGGACTAGCGGATTACAATGAGCAGTTCTTC CASSNSPGLADYNEQFF
TRBJ2-1 few TRBV3-1 TRBD2 TGTGCCAGCAGCCAGGGACTAGCGGGAAATCCAACGGATGAGCAGTTCTTC CASSQGLAGNPTDEQFF
TRBJ2-1 many TRBV30 . TGTGCCTGGAGTGTAGGGTCGGGGTCCCCTTACAATGAGCAGTTCTTC CAWSVGSGSPYNEQFF
TRBJ1-1 few TRBV12-3/TRBV12-4 . TGTGCCAGCAGTCCACCTAGGGCATACACCGAAGCTTTCTTT CASSPPRAYTEAFF
TRBJ2-3 many TRBV7-9 TRBD2 TGTGCCAGCAGCCTGTTGGGCGGGAGAATGGATACGCAGTATTTT CASSLLGGRMDTQYF
TRBJ2-7 . TRBV12-3/TRBV12-4 . TGTGCCAGCAGTGATCTGGGCCCAACTGGGGCATACGAGCAGTACTTC CASSDLGPTGAYEQYF
TRBJ1-1 . TRBV12-3/TRBV12-4 . TGTGCCAGCAGCCGTAGGACTGAAGCTTTCTTT CASSRRTEAFF
TRBJ2-7 . TRBV20-1 TRBD2 TGCAGTGCTGTCGCCCCGGGGGAGGGGAGCGAGCAGTACTTC CSAVAPGEGSEQYF
TRBJ2-1 . TRBV9 TRBD2 TGTGCCAGCAGCGTAGGGACTAGCGGGGGCCCTTACAATGAGCAGTTCTTC CASSVGTSGGPYNEQFF
TRBJ2-5 . TRBV7-9 . TGTGCCAGCAGCTCGGGGGCTGCGATACAAGAGACCCAGTACTTC CASSSGAAIQETQYF
TRBJ2-7 many TRBV7-8 . TGTGCCAGCAGCCCCGTAAGGGCGGGCGAGCAGTACTTC CASSPVRAGEQYF
TRBJ2-3 . TRBV19 TRBD1 TGTGCCAGTAGTATGGGGACAGGGAGCGGCACAGATACGCAGTATTTT CASSMGTGSGTDTQYF
TRBJ1-1 few TRBV18 . TGTGCCAGCTCACAAGCACAGGGAATGGACACTGAAGCTTTCTTT CASSQAQGMDTEAFF
TRBJ2-2 few TRBV5-1 . TGCGCCAGCAGCTTATTCGGGGTTATACAGGGGACTACCGGGGAGCTGTTTTTT CASSLFGVIQGTTGELFF
TRBJ2-1 . TRBV11-2 TRBD1 TGTGCCAGCGCTGCCCTCCAGGGGGCTTACAATGAGCAGTTCTTC CASAALQGAYNEQFF
TRBJ2-1 many TRBV5-1 . TGCGCCAGCAGCTTGGACGCTAGCAGCTACAATGAGCAGTTCTTC CASSLDASSYNEQFF
TRBJ2-3 . TRBV6-5 TRBD2 TGTGCCAGCAGACCCTGGGGCGCGGGGGACACAGATACGCAGTATTTT CASRPWGAGDTDTQYF
TRBJ2-3 . TRBV20-1 . TGCAGTGCCGGGAGACGCGATACGCAGTATTTT CSAGRRDTQYF
TRBJ1-1 . TRBV27 TRBD1 TGTGCCAGCACCGAGACAGGGATGAACACTGAAGCTTTCTTT CASTETGMNTEAFF
TRBJ2-7 . TRBV11-2 . TGTGCCAGCAGCTTTTCCGTGGAGCAGTACTTC CASSFSVEQYF
TRBJ2-2 few TRBV5-4 . TGTGCCAGCAGCCTGGAGGGAGGACCCGCGCTGTTTTTT CASSLEGGPALFF
TRBJ2-3 . TRBV18 . TGTGCCAGCTCACCTCCTGCCGCGGGGATCACAGATACGCAGTATTTT CASSPPAAGITDTQYF
TRBJ2-3 . TRBV28 . TGTGCCAGCACCCTAAGCAGGGCCCCCCCAGATACGCAGTATTTT CASTLSRAPPDTQYF
TRBJ2-3 many TRBV7-8 . TGTGCCAGCAGCTTAGGTGGCGCCCGCACAGATACGCAGTATTTT CASSLGGARTDTQYF
TRBJ2-5 few TRBV20-1 . TGCAGTGCTAGCCCAATTAGCAACCAAGAGACCCAGTACTTC CSASPISNQETQYF
TRBJ2-7 . TRBV18 TRBD1 TGTGCCAGCTCACCCACAGGGGTTCCCTACGAGCAGTACTTC CASSPTGVPYEQYF
TRBJ1-1 few TRBV29-1 . TGCAGCGTTGAAAGGACCACTGAAGCTTTCTTT CSVERTTEAFF
TRBJ2-1 many TRBV27 TRBD2 TGTGCCAGCAGTTTCGCGGGGGGTTCCTACAATGAGCAGTTCTTC CASSFAGGSYNEQFF
TRBJ2-2 few TRBV6-5 . TGTGCCAGCAGTTACGTTGGGGCGCCGAGGACCGGGGAGCTGTTTTTT CASSYVGAPRTGELFF
TRBJ1-1 many TRBV5-4 . TGTGCCAGCAGCAAAGAGAACACTGAAGCTTTCTTT CASSKENTEAFF
TRBJ1-2 few TRBV7-9 . TGTGCCAGCAGCTTGGAGACAGGCTATGGCTACACCTTC CASSLETGYGYTF
TRBJ2-3 few TRBV9 . TGTGCCAGCAGCTCGCTGGAGGGCTCAGATACGCAGTATTTT CASSSLEGSDTQYF
TRBJ1-5 . TRBV19 . TGTGCCAGTAGTCGCGGGGATAGCAATCAGCCCCAGCATTTT CASSRGDSNQPQHF
TRBJ2-7 few TRBV27 TRBD2 TGTGCCAGCAGTTTATTGGGGGGGTCCGAGCAGTACTTC CASSLLGGSEQYF
TRBJ1-3 . TRBV29-1 . TGCAGCGTGTCCTCCTCTGGAAACACCATATATTTT CSVSSSGNTIYF
TRBJ1-2 . TRBV7-9 TRBD1 TGTGCCAGCAGCTCACCGGACAGGGGCTATGGCTACACCTTC CASSSPDRGYGYTF
TRBJ1-4 few TRBV7-2 TRBD1 TGTGCCAGCAGTTCGACAGGGTCCGGGGAAAAACTGTTTTTT CASSSTGSGEKLFF
TRBJ2-7 . TRBV11-2 . TGTGCCAACAGCTCCCTCCGGGGGACGACCTACGAGCAGTACTTC CANSSLRGTTYEQYF
TRBJ2-5 few TRBV11-2 . TGTGCCAGCAGCCCCCCTTACCGACAAGAGACCCAGTACTTC CASSPPYRQETQYF
TRBJ1-6 many TRBV7-7 . TGTGCTAGCACTCCGTCATCACCCCTCCACTTT CASTPSSPLHF
TRBJ2-7 . TRBV7-2 TRBD2 TGTGCCAGCAGCTCCTCTAGCGGGGGAAGCTCCTACGAGCAGTACTTC CASSSSSGGSSYEQYF
TRBJ1-1 few TRBV7-9 . TGTGCCAGCACCTCATTAGGGGCAGGCCGGAACACTGAAGCTTTCTTT CASTSLGAGRNTEAFF
TRBJ2-2 . TRBV14 . TGTGCCAGCAGCCAATGGACAGAGAACACCGGGGAGCTGTTTTTT CASSQWTENTGELFF
TRBJ2-1 . TRBV18 . TGTGCCAGCTCACCACCGCACACAGACAACAATGAGCAGTTCTTC CASSPPHTDNNEQFF
TRBJ2-7 few TRBV6-2/TRBV6-3 . TGTGCCAGCAGTTACTCGGGTCGGATCCCCGAGCAGTACTTC CASSYSGRIPEQYF
TRBJ2-1 many TRBV11-2 . TGTGCCAGCAGCCCCGCTATTAGATATGAGCAGTTCTTC CASSPAIRYEQFF
TRBJ2-7 . TRBV14 TRBD2 TGTGCCAGCAGCCCGGGACTAGGAGGTAACTACGAGCAGTACTTC CASSPGLGGNYEQYF
TRBJ2-7 few TRBV27 . TGTGCCAGCAGCCAAGGTCCAGGGGGGGGCTACGAGCAGTACTTC CASSQGPGGGYEQYF
TRBJ2-6 many TRBV4-1 . TGCGCCAGCAGCCACGCCAACTTTGCCCTCTCTGGGGCCAACGTCCTGACTTTC CASSHANFALSGANVLTF
TRBJ2-5 . TRBV5-1 TRBD2 TGCGCCAGCAGCCTGGGACTAGCGGGGAGGGGAGAGACCCAGTACTTC CASSLGLAGRGETQYF
TRBJ2-2 . TRBV2 . TGTGCCAGCAGCAAGCTACAACCGGGGCCCGGGGAGCTGTTTTTT CASSKLQPGPGELFF